The 3 T cell receptor beta chains in this list originate from one sample, sequenced in a study of blood T cell repertoires in COVID-19. Data came from immunoSEQ multiplex PCR; TCRdb stores just in-frame clones and leaves some out. This sample has about 160,000 clones; 90% to 95% occur once, and the top ten carry roughly 5%. The specimen sequenced was peripheral blood. The source is a woman aged 50 to 65 with acute or convalescent COVID-19.

This CDR3 reads CASSLGRGAFF. For the CDR3, the DNA is TGTGCCAGCAGCTTAGGAAGGGGAGCTTTCTTT. The gene calls are TRBV7-9 and TRBJ1-1, with D perhaps TRBD1 (5 bases). CDR3 size: 11 residues. Germline-derived CDR1 and CDR2 are SEHNR and FQNEAQ (reference sequence). V was shortened by 1 base and J by 10 bases, with 7 bases between the two germline ends. The variable domain in full, with the rest retrieved from reference TRBV7-9 and TRBJ1-1, is DTGVSQNPRHKITKRGQNVTFRCDPISEHNRLYWYRQTLGQGPEFLTYFQNEAQLEKSRLLSDRFSAERPKGSFSTLEIQRTEQGDSAMYLCASSLGRGAFFGQGTRLTVV.

The chain combines TRBV19 with TRBJ2-1; D perhaps matches TRBD2 (6 bases). Trimming removed 4 bases from V and 9 bases from J, with 19 bases in between. CDR3 length equals 15 residues. Per the germline V gene, CDR1 is LNHDA and CDR2 is SQIVND (reference sequence). The CDR3 DNA follows: TGTGCCAGTAGTACGGGACTTTTAGCAGGAGGTGAGCAGTTCTTC. This encodes CASSTGLLAGGEQFF. The variable domain in full, completed from reference TRBV19 and TRBJ2-1, reads DGGITQSPKYLFRKEGQNVTLSCEQNLNHDAMYWYRQDPGQGLRLIYYSQIVNDFQKGDIAEGYSVSREKKESFPLTVTSAQKNPTAFYLCASSTGLLAGGEQFFGPGTRLTVL.

The chain employs TRBV29-1 and TRBJ1-2; D unresolved. The V end lost 0 bases, the J end lost 5 bases, and 22 bases lay between the germline ends. This CDR3 has 17 residues. The V gene's germline CDR1 is SQVTM and CDR2 ANQGSEA. CDR3 region: CSVEDRSSRSFLYGYTF. The CDR3, as DNA: TGCAGCGTTGAAGATCGGAGCAGCCGTTCATTCCTTTATGGCTACACCTTC.